The clone carrying this T cell receptor (beta chain) was seen once. The CDR3 runs 21 residues. Germline assignment: CDR1 LGHNT and CDR2 FRNRAP. Trimming left V 5 bases short and J 2 bases short, with 30 bases between. The table came from immunoSEQ multiplex PCR; TCRdb's copy has only in-frame clones and leaves some out. The profile shows 130,000 or so clones, roughly 90% of them singletons. The source of the sample is a study of control samples from healthy donors and cancer patients. The receptor was isolated from a man in his forties or fifties with head and neck cancer. Material for sequencing was PBMCs. This sequence joins TRBV12-5 and TRBJ1-4, with a possible D match to TRBD1 (5 bases). The CDR3 loop is CASGPGLRQWVTLITNEKLFF. The CDR3 region has the DNA TGTGCTAGTGGTCCCGGACTTCGACAGTGGGTTACCCTCATCACTAATGAAAAACTGTTTTTT.